This TCR beta chain was obtained from a study of blood T cell repertoires in COVID-19. CDR3 length: 17 residues. Trimming shortened V by 0 bases and J by 3 bases, and 15 bases separated the two germline ends. Per germline, CDR1 SEHNR and CDR2 FQNEAQ (reference sequence). Method: immunoSEQ multiplex PCR; TCRdb's copy keeps in-frame clones and lacks some. The sample includes more than 300,000 clones, 91% of them seen just once. This chain uses TRBV7-9 with TRBJ1-3, with a tentative D call TRBD1 (5 bases). The sequencing input was peripheral blood. The TCR was taken from a woman under 30 who had recovered from COVID-19. The CDR3 region has the DNA TGTGCCAGCAGCTTAGCGCGGGGGGGTTGGAGTGGAAACACCATATATTTT. Protein product: CASSLARGGWSGNTIYF.